The TCR beta chain described here comes from a study of blood T cell repertoires in COVID-19 (dated by TCRdb to 2018 to 2021). Notes on the research overall: Collaborator samples came from the United States, Italy and Spain and covered acute and convalescent phases of COVID-19. The repertoires were released in a freely available public database meant as a resource for research on the immune response to SARS-CoV-2. Sample metadata almost always included a de-identified subject ID, COVID-19 status, age in years and sex. Where available, HLA class I and class II types were taken from metadata supplied by the sample provider and were not determined by assay-based typing. The samples were drawn from the first 160 participants of the ongoing ImmuneRACE study and from 950 to 1,500 subjects provided by 6 global collaborators. The dataset comprised deeply sampled blood TCRbeta repertoires from subjects exposed to, actively infected with, or recovered from COVID-19. The material from the prospective study consisted of cDNA or gDNA derived from T cells, B-cell-depleted T cells, or PBMCs.

Whole blood was collected in K2EDTA tubes by collaborating institutions according to the institutions' own protocols. For TCRbeta analysis, collaborators shipped samples as frozen whole blood, isolated PBMCs, or DNA extracted from either of those sample types. About this clone itself: Its antigen target is currently unknown. One base away there is no much larger clone; base qualities are not given.

TCRbeta CDR3 regions were amplified from genomic DNA using the immunoSEQ Assay, a bias-controlled multiplex PCR. In the source study's methods: Within the assay, amplification of reference gene primers was used to estimate how many nucleated cells each sample contained. Sequence reads were collapsed and filtered to measure the absolute abundance of every unique TCRbeta CDR3 rearrangement. For each sample, productive Simpson clonality was calculated by taking the square root of Simpson's diversity index across productive rearrangements. Not all clones reach the TCRdb copy of this immuneACCESS table, which keeps in-frame sequences only. Checked studies attribute under half of the gap to unresolved V genes and leave the rest unexplained. V, J and clone size were drawn from that table, and D and trimming were deduced from the DNA. Within this sample are approximately 20,000 clones, with approximately 88% of them counted one time only. Jointly, the top ten make up approximately 2.9% of the sample.

Summary of the overall study and its limitations: The quantity of clinical and demographic metadata differed by source and by participant and was supplied without curation.

Relative to germline, V is missing 2 bases and J is missing 1 base, with 2 bases of the junction outside any gene match. The CDR3, cysteine through phenylalanine, is 14 amino acids long. The CDR3 DNA has 42 bases and is translated from base 1. The germline V gene encodes CDR1 SGHRS and CDR2 YFSETQ. The specimen was peripheral blood. The origin of this receptor is a human donor in a cohort sampled during active COVID-19. This receptor chain uses TRBV5-1 and TRBJ2-5; TRBD2 matches 7 bases in the middle. The DNA sequence is as follows: TGCGCCAGCAGCTTAAGACTAGCCCAAGAGACCCAGTACTTC. This sequence encodes CASSLRLAQETQYF.